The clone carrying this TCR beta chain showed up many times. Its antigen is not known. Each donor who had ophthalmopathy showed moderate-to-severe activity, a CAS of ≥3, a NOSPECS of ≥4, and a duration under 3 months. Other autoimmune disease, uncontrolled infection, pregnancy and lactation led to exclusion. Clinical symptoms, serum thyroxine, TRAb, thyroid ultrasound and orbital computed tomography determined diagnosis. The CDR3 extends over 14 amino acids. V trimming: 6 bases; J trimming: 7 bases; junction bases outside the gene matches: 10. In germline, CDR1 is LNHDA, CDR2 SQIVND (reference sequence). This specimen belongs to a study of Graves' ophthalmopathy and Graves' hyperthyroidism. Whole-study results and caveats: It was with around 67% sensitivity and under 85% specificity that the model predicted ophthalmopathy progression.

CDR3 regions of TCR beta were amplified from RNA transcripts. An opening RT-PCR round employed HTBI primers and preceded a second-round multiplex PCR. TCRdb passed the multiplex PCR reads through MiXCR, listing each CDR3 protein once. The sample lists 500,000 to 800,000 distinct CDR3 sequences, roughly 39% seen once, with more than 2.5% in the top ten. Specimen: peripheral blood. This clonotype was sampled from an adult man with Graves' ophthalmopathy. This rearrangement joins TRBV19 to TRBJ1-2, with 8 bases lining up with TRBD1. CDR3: CASSVDRGGSGYTF. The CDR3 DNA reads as TGTGCCAGTAGCGTCGACAGGGGTGGATCTGGCTACACCTTC.